This TCR beta chain originates from a study of early T cells in non-severe SARS-CoV-2 infection. Points from the study as a whole: In VDJdb matching, anti-spike CD8 responses were favored while private and CD4 specificities went missing.

This clonotype has just a few counts. Its matching antigen is unknown. TCRdb analysed the 5' RACE reads with MiXCR anew, one entry per CDR3 protein. The sample holds about 40,000 distinct CDR3 sequences; 7.9% are singletons and the top ten take around 12%. Trimming left V 6 bases short and J 8 bases short, with 7 bases between. This CDR3 contains 10 residues. Germline V gene sequence: CDR1 SNHLY, CDR2 FYNNEI. This chain uses TRBV2 with TRBJ1-2, with no clear D. The TCR sequence derives from an adult who was a healthcare worker with PCR-confirmed SARS-CoV-2 infection or an uninfected control (not recorded which). Sequences were derived from whole blood, sampled at baseline. The CDR3 is CASRLWGYTF. In DNA form, the CDR3 reads TGTGCCAGCAGGTTGTGGGGCTACACCTTC.